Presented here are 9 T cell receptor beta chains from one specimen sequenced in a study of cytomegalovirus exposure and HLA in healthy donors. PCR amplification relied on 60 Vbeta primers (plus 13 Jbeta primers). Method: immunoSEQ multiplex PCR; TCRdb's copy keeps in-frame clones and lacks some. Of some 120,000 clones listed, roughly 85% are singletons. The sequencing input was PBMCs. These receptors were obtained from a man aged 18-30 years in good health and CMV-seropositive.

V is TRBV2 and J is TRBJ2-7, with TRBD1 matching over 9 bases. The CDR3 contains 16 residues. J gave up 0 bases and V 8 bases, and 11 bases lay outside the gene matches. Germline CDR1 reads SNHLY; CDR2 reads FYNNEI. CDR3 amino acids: CASYEWAGQGSYEQYF. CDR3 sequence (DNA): TGTGCCAGCTATGAGTGGGCGGGACAGGGCTCCTACGAGCAGTACTTC.

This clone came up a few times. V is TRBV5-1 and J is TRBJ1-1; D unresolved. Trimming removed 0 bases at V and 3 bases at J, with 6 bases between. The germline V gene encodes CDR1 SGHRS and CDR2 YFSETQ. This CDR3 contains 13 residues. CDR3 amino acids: CASSLAFHTEAFF. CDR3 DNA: TGCGCCAGCAGCTTGGCCTTCCACACTGAAGCTTTCTTT.

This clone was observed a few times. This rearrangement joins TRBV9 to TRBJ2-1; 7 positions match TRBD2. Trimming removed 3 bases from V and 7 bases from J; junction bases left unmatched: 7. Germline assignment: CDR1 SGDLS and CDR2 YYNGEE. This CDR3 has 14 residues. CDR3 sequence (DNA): TGTGCCAGCAGCGCACGGGGGGAAGGGAATGAGCAGTTCTTC. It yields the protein CASSARGEGNEQFF. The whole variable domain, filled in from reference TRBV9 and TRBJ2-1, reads DSGVTQTPKHLITATGQRVTLRCSPRSGDLSVYWYQQSLDQGLQFLIQYYNGEERAKGNILERFSAQQFPDLHSELNLSSLELGDSALYFCASSARGEGNEQFFGPGTRLTVL.

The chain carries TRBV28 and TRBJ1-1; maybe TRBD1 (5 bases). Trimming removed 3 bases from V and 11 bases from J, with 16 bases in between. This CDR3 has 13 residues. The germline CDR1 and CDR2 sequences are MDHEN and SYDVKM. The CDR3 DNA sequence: TGTGCCAGCAGTTTGGGGCGAAGGATTCGGGCTTTCTTT. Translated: CASSLGRRIRAFF.

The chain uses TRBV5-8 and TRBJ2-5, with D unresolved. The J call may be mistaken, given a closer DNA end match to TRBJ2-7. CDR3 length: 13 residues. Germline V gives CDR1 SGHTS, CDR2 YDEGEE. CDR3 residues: CASAPVGSYEQYF. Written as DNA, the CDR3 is TGTGCCAGCGCCCCCGTGGGCAGCTACGAGCAGTACTTC.

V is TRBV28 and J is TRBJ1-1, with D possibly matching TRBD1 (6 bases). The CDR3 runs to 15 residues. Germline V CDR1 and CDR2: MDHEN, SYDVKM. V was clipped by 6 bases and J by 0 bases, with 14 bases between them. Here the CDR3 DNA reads TGTGCCAGCAGCCCCACACAGGGAATGAACACTGAAGCTTTCTTT. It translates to CASSPTQGMNTEAFF.

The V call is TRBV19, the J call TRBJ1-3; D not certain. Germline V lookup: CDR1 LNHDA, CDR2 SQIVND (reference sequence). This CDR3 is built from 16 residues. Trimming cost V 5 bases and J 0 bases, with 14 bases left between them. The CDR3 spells CASSFLRLGSGNTIYF. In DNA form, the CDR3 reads TGTGCCAGTAGTTTCCTCCGACTCGGCTCTGGAAACACCATATATTTT.

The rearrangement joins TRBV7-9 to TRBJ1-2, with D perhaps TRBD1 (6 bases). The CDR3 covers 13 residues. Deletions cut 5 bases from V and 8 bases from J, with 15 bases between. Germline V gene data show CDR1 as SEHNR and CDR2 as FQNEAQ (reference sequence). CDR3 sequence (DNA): TGTGCCAGCAGCCCAACAGGGACGAGGGGCTACACCTTC. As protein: CASSPTGTRGYTF.

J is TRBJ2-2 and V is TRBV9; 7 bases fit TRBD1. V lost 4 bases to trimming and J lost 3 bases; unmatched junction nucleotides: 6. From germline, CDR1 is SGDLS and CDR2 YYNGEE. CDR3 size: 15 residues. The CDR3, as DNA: TGTGCCAGCAGCCCAGAGGGACAGTACACCGGGGAGCTGTTTTTT. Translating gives CASSPEGQYTGELFF.